The clone carrying this T cell receptor (beta chain) was observed a single time. The CDR3 sequence is 15 residues long. Trimming removed 0 bases from V and 7 bases from J, with 17 bases in between. Per germline, CDR1 SGHRS and CDR2 YFSETQ. This record belongs to a study of control samples from healthy donors and cancer patients. The repertoire was sequenced with immunoSEQ multiplex PCR; TCRdb's copy has only in-frame clones and lacks some. This table has 100,000 to 150,000 clones, more than 90% appearing once. The specimen was blood. The genes are TRBV5-1 and TRBJ2-7, with D tentatively TRBD1 (7 bases). This clonotype originated in a man aged 18 to 30 in good health. As DNA, the CDR3 is TGCGCCAGCAGCTTGGAGCAGGGGGGAGCCTTGGAGCAGTACTTC. Translation: CASSLEQGGALEQYF.